This entry concerns a single T cell receptor (beta chain). What it binds is not known. Expressed TCRB transcripts were sequenced because the isolated RNA had all been reverse transcribed beforehand. Measured with immunoSEQ multiplex PCR; TCRdb has only the in-frame clones, and not every one. The sample lists under 500,000 clones; roughly 30% were seen once. The data stem from a study of beta chain features in type 1 diabetes. Overall study findings and caveats: Among patients, naive, central memory and Treg TCRB repertoires appeared more similar than among healthy donors.

Germline V gene data show CDR1 as GTSNPN and CDR2 as SVGIG (reference sequence). CDR3 size: 16 residues. V shed 0 bases and J 7 bases; nucleotides not matched to a gene: 9. This rearrangement joins TRBV30 to TRBJ1-5, with 10 bases matching TRBD1. Sequencing used naive CD4+ T cells from blood. This receptor was obtained from a young man in good health. CDR3 sequence reads: CAWSVTGGQGNQPQHF. In nucleotides, the CDR3 is TGTGCCTGGAGTGTAACCGGGGGACAGGGGAACCAGCCCCAGCATTTT.